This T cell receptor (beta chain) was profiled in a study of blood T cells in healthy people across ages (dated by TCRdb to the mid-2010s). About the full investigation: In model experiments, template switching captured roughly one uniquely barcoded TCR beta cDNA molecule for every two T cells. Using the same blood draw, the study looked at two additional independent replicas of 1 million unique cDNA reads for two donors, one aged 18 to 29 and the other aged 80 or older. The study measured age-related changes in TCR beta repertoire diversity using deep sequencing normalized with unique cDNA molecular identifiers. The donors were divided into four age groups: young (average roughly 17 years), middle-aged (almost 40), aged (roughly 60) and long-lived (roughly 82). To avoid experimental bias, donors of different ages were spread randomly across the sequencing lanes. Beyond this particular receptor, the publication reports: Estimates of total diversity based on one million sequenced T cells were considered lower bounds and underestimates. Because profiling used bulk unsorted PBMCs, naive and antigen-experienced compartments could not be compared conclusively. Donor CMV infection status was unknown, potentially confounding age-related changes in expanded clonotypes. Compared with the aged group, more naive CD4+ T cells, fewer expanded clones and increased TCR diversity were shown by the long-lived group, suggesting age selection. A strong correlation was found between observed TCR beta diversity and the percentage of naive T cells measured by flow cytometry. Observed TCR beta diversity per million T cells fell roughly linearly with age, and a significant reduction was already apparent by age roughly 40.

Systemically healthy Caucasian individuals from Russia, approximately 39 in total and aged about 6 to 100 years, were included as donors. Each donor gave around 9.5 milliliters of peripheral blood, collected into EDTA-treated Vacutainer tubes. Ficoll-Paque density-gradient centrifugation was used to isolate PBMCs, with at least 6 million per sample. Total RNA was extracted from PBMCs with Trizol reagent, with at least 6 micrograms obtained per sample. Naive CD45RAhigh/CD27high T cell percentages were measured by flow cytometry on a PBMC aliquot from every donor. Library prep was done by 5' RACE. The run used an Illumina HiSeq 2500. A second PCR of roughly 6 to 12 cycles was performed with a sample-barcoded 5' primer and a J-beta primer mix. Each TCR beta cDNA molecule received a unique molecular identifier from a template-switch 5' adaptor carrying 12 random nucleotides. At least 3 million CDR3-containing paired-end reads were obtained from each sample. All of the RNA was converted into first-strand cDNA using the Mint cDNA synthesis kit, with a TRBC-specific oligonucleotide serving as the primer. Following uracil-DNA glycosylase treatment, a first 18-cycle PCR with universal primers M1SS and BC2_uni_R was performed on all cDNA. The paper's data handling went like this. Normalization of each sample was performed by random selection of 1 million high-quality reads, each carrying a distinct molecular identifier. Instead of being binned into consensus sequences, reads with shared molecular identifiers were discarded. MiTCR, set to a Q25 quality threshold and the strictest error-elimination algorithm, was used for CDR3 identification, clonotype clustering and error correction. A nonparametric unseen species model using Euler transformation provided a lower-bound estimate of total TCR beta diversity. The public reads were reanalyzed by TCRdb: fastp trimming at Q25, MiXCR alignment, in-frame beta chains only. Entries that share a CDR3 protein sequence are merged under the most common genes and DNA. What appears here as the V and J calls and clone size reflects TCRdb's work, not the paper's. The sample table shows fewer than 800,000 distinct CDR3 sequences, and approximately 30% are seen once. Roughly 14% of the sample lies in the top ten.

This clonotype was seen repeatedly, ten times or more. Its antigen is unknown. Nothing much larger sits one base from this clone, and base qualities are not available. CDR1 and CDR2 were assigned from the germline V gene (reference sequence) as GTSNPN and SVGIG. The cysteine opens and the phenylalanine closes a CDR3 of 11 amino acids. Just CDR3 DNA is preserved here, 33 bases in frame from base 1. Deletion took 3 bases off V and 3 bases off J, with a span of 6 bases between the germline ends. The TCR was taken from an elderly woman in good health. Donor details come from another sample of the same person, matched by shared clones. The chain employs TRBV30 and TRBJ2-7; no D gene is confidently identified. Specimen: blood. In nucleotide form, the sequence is TGTGCCTGGAGCGTCAGCTACGAGCAGTACTTC. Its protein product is CAWSVSYEQYF.